The T cell receptor beta chain described here comes from a study of T cells in Graves' hyperthyroidism and ophthalmopathy. The investigators amplified TCR beta CDR3 regions from RNA transcripts. The TCR CDR3 first-round RT-PCR relied on the HTBI primer set. TCRdb reprocessed the multiplex PCR reads with MiXCR, giving one entry per CDR3 protein. The table lists around 600,000 distinct CDR3 sequences, about 15% of them singletons. This clonotype was picked up many times. The germline V gene encodes CDR1 SGHVS and CDR2 FQNEAQ. The V and J ends lost 1 base and 0 bases respectively, with 9 bases between them. The CDR3 contains 15 residues.

This sequence originates from a woman aged 45-59 years with Graves' ophthalmopathy. The chain couples TRBV7-8 to TRBJ2-5, with no clear D. The source material was blood. The CDR3: CASSLVGSNQETQYF. The CDR3 nucleotides read TGTGCCAGCAGCTTAGTGGGCAGCAACCAAGAGACCCAGTACTTC.